This TCR beta chain was obtained from a study of CD8+CD57+ T cells in acquired aplastic anemia. The overall study: An average of roughly 3 ug of DNA was obtained from sorted CD4+ and CD8+ cells. Healthy donors gave about 9.8 million reads on average for CD4+ cells. Points from the study as a whole: Patients versus controls showed no significant CD8+ Simpson's diversity difference. In common between the patients and the controls were approximately 30 CD8+ CDR3 sequences.

A word on this clonotype: The antigen is undetermined.

Genomic DNA served as template for TCR beta VDJ and CDR3 profiling. MiXCR was run by TCRdb on the reads, yielding one entry per CDR3 protein. Of around 170,000 distinct CDR3 sequences listed, about 60% are singletons. Sequencing input: sorted CD4+, CD8+, or CD8+CD57+ T cells (not recorded which) from PBMCs. This clonotype was obtained from a human donor in good health.

CDR3 sequence reads: CASSPDRVNQPQHF. The CDR3 nucleotides read TGTGCCAGCTCACCGGACAGGGTCAATCAGCCCCAGCATTTT. The chain joins TRBV18 to TRBJ1-5; TRBD1 aligns across 8 bases. V shed 3 bases, J shed 3 bases, and the junction held 1 base outside the gene matches. The CDR3 contains 14 residues. CDR1 and CDR2 from the germline V gene are KGHSH and LQKENI.